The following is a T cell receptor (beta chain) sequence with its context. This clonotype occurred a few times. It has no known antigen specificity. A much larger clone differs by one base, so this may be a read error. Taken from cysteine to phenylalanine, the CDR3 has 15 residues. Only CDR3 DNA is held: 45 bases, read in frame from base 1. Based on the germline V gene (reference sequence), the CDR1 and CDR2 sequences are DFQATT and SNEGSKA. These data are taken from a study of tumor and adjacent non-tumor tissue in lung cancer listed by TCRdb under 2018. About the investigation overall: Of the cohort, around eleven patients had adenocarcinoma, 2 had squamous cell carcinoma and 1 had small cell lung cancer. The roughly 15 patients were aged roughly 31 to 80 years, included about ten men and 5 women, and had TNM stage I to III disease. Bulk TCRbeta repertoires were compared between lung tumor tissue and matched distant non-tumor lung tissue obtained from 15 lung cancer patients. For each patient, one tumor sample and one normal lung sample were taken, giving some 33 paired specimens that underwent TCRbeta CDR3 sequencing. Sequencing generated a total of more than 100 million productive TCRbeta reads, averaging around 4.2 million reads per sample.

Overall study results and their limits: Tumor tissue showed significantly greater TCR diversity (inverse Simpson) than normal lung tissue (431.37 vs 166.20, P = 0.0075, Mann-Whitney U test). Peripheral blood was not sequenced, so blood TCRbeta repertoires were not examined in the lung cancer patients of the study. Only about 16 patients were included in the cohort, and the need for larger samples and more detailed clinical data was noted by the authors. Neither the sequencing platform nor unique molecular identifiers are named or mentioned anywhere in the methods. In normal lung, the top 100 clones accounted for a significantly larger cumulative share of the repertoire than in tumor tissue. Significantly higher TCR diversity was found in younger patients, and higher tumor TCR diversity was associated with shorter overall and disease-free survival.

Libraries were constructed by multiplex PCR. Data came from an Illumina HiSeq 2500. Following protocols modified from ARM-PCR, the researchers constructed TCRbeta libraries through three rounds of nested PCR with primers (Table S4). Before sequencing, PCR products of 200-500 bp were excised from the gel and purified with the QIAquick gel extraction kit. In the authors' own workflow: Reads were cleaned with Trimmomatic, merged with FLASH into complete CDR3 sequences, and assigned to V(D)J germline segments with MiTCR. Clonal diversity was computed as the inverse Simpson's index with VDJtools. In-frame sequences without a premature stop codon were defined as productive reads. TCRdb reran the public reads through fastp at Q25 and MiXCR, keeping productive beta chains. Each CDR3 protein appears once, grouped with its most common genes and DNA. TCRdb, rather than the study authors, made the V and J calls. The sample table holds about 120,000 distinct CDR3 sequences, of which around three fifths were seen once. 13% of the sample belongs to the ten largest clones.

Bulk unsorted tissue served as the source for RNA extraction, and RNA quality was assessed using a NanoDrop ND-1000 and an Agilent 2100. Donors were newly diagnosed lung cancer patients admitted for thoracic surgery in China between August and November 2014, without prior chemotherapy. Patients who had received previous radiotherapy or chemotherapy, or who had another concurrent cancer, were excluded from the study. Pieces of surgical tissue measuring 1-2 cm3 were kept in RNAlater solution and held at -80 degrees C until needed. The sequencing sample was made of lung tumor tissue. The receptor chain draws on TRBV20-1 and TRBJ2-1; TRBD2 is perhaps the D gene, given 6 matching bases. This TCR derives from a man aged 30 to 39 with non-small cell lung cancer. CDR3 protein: CSARGGIKENDEQLF. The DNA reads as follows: TGCAGTGCTAGGGGCGGGATTAAGGAGAATGATGAGCAGCTCTTC.